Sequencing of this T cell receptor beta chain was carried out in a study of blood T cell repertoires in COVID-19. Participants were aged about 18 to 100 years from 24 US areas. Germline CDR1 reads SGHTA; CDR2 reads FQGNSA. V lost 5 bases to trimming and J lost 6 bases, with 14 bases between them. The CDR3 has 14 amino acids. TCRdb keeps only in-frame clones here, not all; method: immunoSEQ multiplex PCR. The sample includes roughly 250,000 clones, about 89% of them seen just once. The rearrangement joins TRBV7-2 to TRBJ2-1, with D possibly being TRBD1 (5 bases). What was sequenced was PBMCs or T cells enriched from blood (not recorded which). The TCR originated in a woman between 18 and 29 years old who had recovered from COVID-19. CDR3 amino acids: CASSRLRRVNEQFF. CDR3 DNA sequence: TGTGCCAGCAGCCGGTTGCGCAGGGTCAATGAGCAGTTCTTC.